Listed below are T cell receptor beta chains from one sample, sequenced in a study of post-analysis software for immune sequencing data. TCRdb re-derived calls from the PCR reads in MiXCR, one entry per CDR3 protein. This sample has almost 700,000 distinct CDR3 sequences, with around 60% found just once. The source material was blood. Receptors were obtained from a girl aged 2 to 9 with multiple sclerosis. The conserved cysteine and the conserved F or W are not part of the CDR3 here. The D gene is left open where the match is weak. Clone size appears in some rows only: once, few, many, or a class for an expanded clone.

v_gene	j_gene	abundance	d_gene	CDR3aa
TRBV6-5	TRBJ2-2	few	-	ASSYGGTGELF
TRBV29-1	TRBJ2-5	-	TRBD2	SGEPSGGEETQY
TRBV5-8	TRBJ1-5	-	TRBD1	ASSMGDRDQPQH
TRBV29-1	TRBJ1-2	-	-	SVVDSNYGYT
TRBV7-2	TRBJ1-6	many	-	ASTIDGNSPLH
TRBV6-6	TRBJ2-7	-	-	ASTIGGVNSYEQY
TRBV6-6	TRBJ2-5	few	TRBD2	ASSYSWQRGLETQY
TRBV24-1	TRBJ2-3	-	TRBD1	ATSDRQGTPRTDTQY
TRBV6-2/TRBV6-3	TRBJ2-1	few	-	ASSPNRDSYNEQF
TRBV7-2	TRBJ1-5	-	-	ASSLEVRQPQH
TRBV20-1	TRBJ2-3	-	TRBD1	SARDPRGSTDTQY
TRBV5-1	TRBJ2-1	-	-	ASSLGRGRGQF
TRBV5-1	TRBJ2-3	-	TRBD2	ASSSRTSGSSDTQY
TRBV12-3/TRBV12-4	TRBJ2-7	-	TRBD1	ASSPGQGVYEQY
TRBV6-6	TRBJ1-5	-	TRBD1	ASSYTGVRPQH
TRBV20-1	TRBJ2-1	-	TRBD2	SAAKLAGSSNEQF
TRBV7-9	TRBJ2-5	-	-	ASTRMSGGLETQY
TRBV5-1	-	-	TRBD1	ASSSGTGAIYEQY
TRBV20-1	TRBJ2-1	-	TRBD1	RARQQGPEQF
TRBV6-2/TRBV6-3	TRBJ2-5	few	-	ASKEPSGGGETQY
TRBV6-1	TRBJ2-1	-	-	ASSEMGSYYNEQF
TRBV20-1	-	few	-	SARPPGRGVHEQY
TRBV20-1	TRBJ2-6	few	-	SARGTGANVLT
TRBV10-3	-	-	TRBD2	AIRGSGGQETQY
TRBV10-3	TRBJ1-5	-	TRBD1	AISEIGQGAQPQH
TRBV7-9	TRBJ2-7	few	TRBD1	ASSLETGGDEQY
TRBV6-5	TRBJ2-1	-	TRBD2	ASTVTSGSYNEQF
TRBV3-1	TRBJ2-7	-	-	ASSQDGGLYEQY
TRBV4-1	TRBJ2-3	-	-	ASSQGPPGDSDTQY
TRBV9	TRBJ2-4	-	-	ASSPPDGKNIQY
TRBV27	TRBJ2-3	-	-	ASSFLGFEDTQY
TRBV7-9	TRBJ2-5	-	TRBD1	ASSTRTGRQETQY
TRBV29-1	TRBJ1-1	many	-	SVGGLGHEAF
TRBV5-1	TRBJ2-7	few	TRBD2	ASSHEGAGLAGVEQY
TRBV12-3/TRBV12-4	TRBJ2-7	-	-	ASSLLTYEQY
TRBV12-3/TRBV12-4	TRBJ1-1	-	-	ASSVRVGWTEAF
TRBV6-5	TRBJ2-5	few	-	ASGDPYQETQY
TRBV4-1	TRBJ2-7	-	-	ASSQPRGGYEQY
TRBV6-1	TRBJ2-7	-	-	ASSIGSSGNYEQY
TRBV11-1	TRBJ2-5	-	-	ASAEGSQETQY
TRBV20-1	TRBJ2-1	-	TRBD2	SARSPSGSRYEQF
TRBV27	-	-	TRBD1	ASGQGQGKETQY
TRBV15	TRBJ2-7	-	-	ATSRDGSSYEQY
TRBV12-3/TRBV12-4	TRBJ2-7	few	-	ASSSRGSPSYEQY
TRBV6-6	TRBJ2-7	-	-	ASRGPLSSYEQY
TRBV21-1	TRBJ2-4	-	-	ASSTMGVVAGGPGNIQY
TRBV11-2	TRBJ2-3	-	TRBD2	ASSMGLAGARADTQY
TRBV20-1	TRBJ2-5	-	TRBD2	SRELAGGHQETQY
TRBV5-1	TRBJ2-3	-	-	ASSGGYSSPDTQY
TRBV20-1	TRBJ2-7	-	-	SKLALPYEQY
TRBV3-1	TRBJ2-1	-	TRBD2	ASSRGLAGGNEQF
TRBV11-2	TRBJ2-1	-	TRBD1	ASSPRTGEDNEQF